These 32 T cell receptor beta chains were all obtained from the same sample, sequenced in a study of post-analysis software for immune sequencing data. Study results and limitations: Patients had higher frequencies than controls of about five TRBV segments, including TRBV5-6, TRBV5-1 and TRBV20-1.

Unique molecular identifiers were carried by the TCR beta cDNA libraries. TCRdb used MiXCR to reprocess the PCR reads, holding one entry per CDR3 protein. This sample has about 820,000 distinct CDR3 sequences, with approximately 53% found just once. These receptors are not linked to any known antigen. The specimen sequenced was blood. Receptors originate from a girl between 5 and 17 years old with multiple sclerosis.

The rearrangement uses TRBV12-3 or TRBV12-4 and TRBJ1-2; possibly TRBD1 for D (6 bases). V lost 3 bases and J lost 8, with 16 bases in between. This CDR3 contains 14 residues. The CDR3 DNA follows: TGTGCCAGCAGTTTTTACAGGGAGGCGGGAGGCTACACCTTC. Translation gives CASSFYREAGGYTF.

This chain joins TRBV7-9 and TRBJ2-1; D is perhaps TRBD1 (6 bases). Germline CDR1 and CDR2: SEHNR and FQNEAQ (reference sequence). Trimming stripped 5 bases from V and 0 bases from J, with 14 bases between. The CDR3 has 16 amino acids. CDR3 in DNA: TGTGCCAGCAGCCTAAGTTCAGGGGACTCCTACAATGAGCAGTTCTTC. It translates to CASSLSSGDSYNEQFF.

The chain has TRBV20-1 and TRBJ2-4, with 10 positions matching TRBD1. V was clipped by 3 bases and J by 2 bases; unmatched bases: 7. The CDR3 totals 16 residues. CDR1 and CDR2 (germline): DFQATT, SNEGSKA (reference sequence). As DNA, the CDR3 is TGCAGTGCTAGCCCGGGACAGGGGCTGACCAAAAACATTCAGTACTTC. Translation gives CSASPGQGLTKNIQYF.

This chain links TRBV29-1 with TRBJ2-7, with TRBD1 identical over 8 bases. The J call may be wrong; the DNA end is better matched by TRBJ2-5. Germline assignment: CDR1 SQVTM and CDR2 ANQGSEA. The CDR3 is made up of 11 amino acids. As DNA, the CDR3 is TGCAGCGCGGACAGGGTGGAGACCCAGTACTTC. Translation gives CSADRVETQYF.

There are a few counts of this clonotype. V gene TRBV12-3 or TRBV12-4 combines with J gene TRBJ2-5; 11 bases fit TRBD2. The ends lost 1 base at V and 3 bases at J; junction bases unmatched: 4. This CDR3 contains 16 residues. The CDR3 region has the DNA TGTGCCAGCAGTTTAGGCGGGACTAGCGGTAAAGAGACCCAGTACTTC. Amino acid sequence: CASSLGGTSGKETQYF.

DNA for the CDR3: TGTGCCCAAAAGGAACAGGCGACGGAGACCCAGTACTTC. Amino acid sequence: CAQKEQATETQYF. The V and J genes are TRBV9 and TRBJ2-5, with D perhaps matching TRBD1 (5 bases). V was pared by 10 bases and J by 5 bases, with 18 bases between. Germline V gene data show CDR1 as SGDLS and CDR2 as YYNGEE. This CDR3 contains 13 residues. The full variable domain, in which reference TRBV9 and TRBJ2-5 provide the parts outside the CDR3, is DSGVTQTPKHLITATGQRVTLRCSPRSGDLSVYWYQQSLDQGLQFLIQYYNGEERAKGNILERFSAQQFPDLHSELNLSSLELGDSALYFCAQKEQATETQYFGPGTRLLVL.

The chain has TRBV4-2 and TRBJ1-2, with a possible D match to TRBD1 (6 bases). CDR3 length equals 18 residues. V was shortened by 1 base and J by 4 bases, with 22 bases between the two germline ends. Germline assignment: CDR1 LGHNA and CDR2 YNFKEQ. The CDR3 loop reads CASSQGTQTGAQTYGYTF. Here the CDR3 DNA reads TGTGCCAGCAGCCAAGGGACCCAAACGGGGGCGCAGACCTATGGCTACACCTTC.

The chain has TRBV5-1 and TRBJ2-1, with 8 bases aligning to TRBD2. Germline V gene lookup returns CDR1 SGHRS and CDR2 YFSETQ. This CDR3 contains 16 residues. The V segment lost 4 bases and the J segment 6 bases; nucleotides outside the gene matches: 12. CDR3: CASSPFRGGTINEQFF. CDR3 bases: TGCGCCAGCAGCCCGTTCCGCGGGGGGACCATCAATGAGCAGTTCTTC.

This clonotype turned up a few times. The J gene is TRBJ2-7, the V gene TRBV20-1, with D possibly TRBD1 on 7 matching bases. The tail of the sequence fits TRBJ2-5 better, so the J call may be wrong. The germline V gene encodes CDR1 DFQATT and CDR2 SNEGSKA (reference sequence). The CDR3 loop spans 15 amino acids. The DNA for the CDR3 is TGCAGTGCTAGAGAGGAGGGGTCCCCAGGGGGGACCCAGTACTTC. This sequence encodes CSAREEGSPGGTQYF.

V and J are TRBV4-1 and TRBJ1-2; TRBD1 agrees at 8 bases. The V gene's germline CDR1 is MGHRA and CDR2 YSYEKL. This CDR3 region has 14 residues. V lost 2 bases, J lost 5 bases, and 4 bases stayed unmatched. This chain's CDR3 is CASSQSRQGYGYTF. The CDR3 DNA reads TGCGCCAGCAGCCAATCCAGACAGGGGTATGGCTACACCTTC.

The chain joins TRBV27 to TRBJ2-7; weak D call: TRBD2 (5 bases). This CDR3 has 14 amino acids. CDR1 and CDR2 from the germline V gene are MNHEY and SMNVEV (reference sequence). Trimming took off 4 bases at V and 2 bases at J, with 12 bases between the two ends. CDR3 bases: TGTGCCAGCAGTTCTTTGAGCGGTCCCTACGAGCAGTACTTC. Protein sequence: CASSSLSGPYEQYF.

The table lists this clonotype with a few counts. The V call is TRBV29-1, the J call TRBJ2-7; no clear D. The J call could be wrong; TRBJ2-5 is a better fit for the DNA end. This CDR3 region has 14 residues. Looked up from germline, CDR1 is SQVTM and CDR2 is ANQGSEA. CDR3 in amino acids: CSVEARLKQETQYF. CDR3 coding DNA: TGCAGCGTTGAAGCCCGGCTGAAACAAGAGACCCAGTACTTC.

The J gene is TRBJ2-7, the V gene TRBV6-1; 8 bases agree with TRBD1. J gave up 1 base and V 6 bases, and 17 bases lay outside the gene matches. The CDR3 is 18 residues long. Germline assignment: CDR1 MNHNS and CDR2 SASEGT. The CDR3 DNA follows: TGTGCCAGCAGCAAGGACAGGGTAGGAGCTTTAAGATCCTACGAGCAGTACTTC. Translated, it gives CASSKDRVGALRSYEQYF.

V gene TRBV29-1 combines with J gene TRBJ1-2; D possibly corresponds to TRBD1 (5 bases). The CDR3 is 12 amino acids. V lost 7 bases and J lost 2, with 11 bases in between. The germline CDR1 and CDR2 sequences are SQVTM and ANQGSEA. CDR3 in DNA: TGCAGCGCATCCGGGACCAACTATGGCTACACCTTC. It is translated as CSASGTNYGYTF.

This clonotype was observed a handful of times. This chain connects TRBV20-1 to TRBJ2-7, with 14 bases that match TRBD2. Germline lookup yields CDR1 DFQATT and CDR2 SNEGSKA (reference sequence). The V and J ends lost 7 bases and 1 base, in that order; junction bases with no gene match: 9. This CDR3 contains 16 residues. The chain's CDR3 is CSVPGLAGVLSYEQYF. CDR3 nucleotide sequence: TGCAGTGTTCCGGGACTAGCGGGAGTGTTATCCTACGAGCAGTACTTC.

In this sample, this clonotype turned up once. V gene TRBV6-6 combines with J gene TRBJ2-5, with 11 bases lining up with TRBD1. The DNA end lines up better with TRBJ2-7; the J call may be wrong. The CDR3 is 16 amino acids. The V gene's germline CDR1 is MNHNY and CDR2 SVGAGI (reference sequence). In DNA form, the CDR3 reads TGTGCCAGCAGTTACGGGGGACAGGGGGGACACTACGAGCAGTACTTC. It specifies CASSYGGQGGHYEQYF.

The gene calls are TRBV7-9 and TRBJ2-1, with 9 bases matching TRBD2. Trimming took 4 bases from V and 8 from J; bases not matched to a gene: 9. The V gene's germline CDR1 is SEHNR and CDR2 FQNEAQ (reference sequence). The CDR3 is made up of 15 amino acids. The CDR3 region is CASSSGLAGPDEQFF. In DNA form, the CDR3 reads TGTGCCAGCAGCTCGGGACTAGCCGGACCTGATGAGCAGTTCTTC.

V gene TRBV5-1 combines with J gene TRBJ2-3, with a tentative D call TRBD2 (6 bases). This CDR3 is 14 amino acids long. CDR1 and CDR2 (germline): SGHRS, YFSETQ. Deletions cut 6 bases from V and 1 base from J, with 12 bases between. The CDR3 here is CASIPLAGTDTQYF. DNA of the CDR3: TGCGCCAGCATCCCTTTAGCGGGCACAGATACGCAGTATTTT.

CDR3: CASSGTVFSGANVLTF. CDR3 DNA sequence: TGCGCCAGCTCAGGGACGGTTTTCTCTGGGGCCAACGTCCTGACTTTC. The J gene is TRBJ2-6, the V gene TRBV5-1; D possibly matches TRBD1 or TRBD2 (5 bases each). Trimming removed 7 bases from V and 0 bases from J, with 14 bases in between. The CDR3 is 16 residues long. The germline V gene encodes CDR1 SGHRS and CDR2 YFSETQ.

This clonotype was observed a handful of times. The J gene is TRBJ2-1, the V gene TRBV29-1, with 10 positions matching TRBD2. Per germline, CDR1 SQVTM and CDR2 ANQGSEA. Losses at the gene ends were 7 bases for V and 0 bases for J; bases not matched to a gene: 12. The CDR3 runs 17 residues. CDR3 sequence: CSADRSRTSGSYNEQFF. CDR3 in DNA: TGCAGCGCTGACCGGTCCCGGACTAGCGGCTCCTACAATGAGCAGTTCTTC.

The chain links TRBV20-1 to TRBJ2-1; perhaps TRBD2 as D (5 bases). Trimming stripped 5 bases from V and 4 bases from J, with 15 bases between. The germline V gene has CDR1 DFQATT and CDR2 SNEGSKA (reference sequence). This CDR3 has 14 amino acids. CDR3: CSAPWAGGYNEQFF. In DNA, the CDR3 is TGCAGTGCTCCGTGGGCCGGAGGTTACAATGAGCAGTTCTTC.

This clonotype was counted between two and nine times. V is TRBV5-1 and J is TRBJ2-3; 8 nucleotides agree with TRBD1. V lost 5 bases, J lost 2 bases, and 7 bases stayed unmatched. The germline V gene has CDR1 SGHRS and CDR2 YFSETQ. CDR3 length: 15 amino acids. Here the CDR3 DNA reads TGCGCCAGCAGTCCCAGGGGACAGGTCACAGATACGCAGTATTTT. Its translation: CASSPRGQVTDTQYF.

With respect to this clonotype: A read error may produce the germline difference seen at one junction end. V usage is TRBV20-1 and J usage is TRBJ2-7; perhaps TRBD1 as D (7 bases). The CDR3 is 12 residues long. CDR1 and CDR2 from the germline V gene are DFQATT and SNEGSKA (reference sequence). The DNA of the CDR3 is TGCAGGGCTAGGAGGGGGCCCTACGAGCAGTACTTC. Amino acids: CRARRGPYEQYF.

The V gene is TRBV20-1, the J gene TRBJ2-1, with no clear D. This CDR3 contains 13 residues. CDR1 is DFQATT, CDR2 SNEGSKA, per germline (reference sequence). V was clipped by 3 bases and J by 10 bases, with 16 bases between them. CDR3 region: CSASDRAKGEQFF. Written as DNA, the CDR3 is TGCAGTGCTAGTGATAGGGCCAAGGGCGAGCAGTTCTTC.

V usage is TRBV20-1 and J usage is TRBJ2-3; 12 bases are shared with TRBD2. Germline lookup yields CDR1 DFQATT and CDR2 SNEGSKA (reference sequence). The V gene end was trimmed by 5 bases and the J gene end by 2 bases; junction bases not matched to a gene: 8. The CDR3 is 16 amino acids. The CDR3 DNA sequence: TGCAGTGCTGGGTTACTAGCGGGAGGACCCACAGATACGCAGTATTTT. Protein: CSAGLLAGGPTDTQYF.

This chain connects TRBV9 to TRBJ2-1, with unresolved D. Germline values: CDR1 SGDLS, CDR2 YYNGEE. The V gene lost 0 bases and the J gene lost 9 bases, with 13 bases spanning the gap. There are 14 residues in the CDR3. In DNA, the CDR3 is TGTGCCAGCAGCGTAGATATCCTCTCGAGTGAGCAGTTCTTC. This gives the protein CASSVDILSSEQFF.

This clonotype has more than one count but fewer than ten. The chain employs TRBV12-3 or TRBV12-4 and TRBJ2-1; possible D gene TRBD1, 6 bases. The CDR3 extends over 15 amino acids. Trimming removed 2 bases at V and 9 bases at J, with 17 bases between. In DNA form, the CDR3 reads TGTGCCAGCAGTTTACGGCAGGGGATCGTGGGTGAGCAGTTCTTC. Translated: CASSLRQGIVGEQFF.

The chain combines TRBV7-2 with TRBJ2-7, with 7 bases fitting TRBD2. Per germline, CDR1 SGHTA and CDR2 FQGNSA. This CDR3 comprises 14 residues. J was trimmed by 4 bases and V by 6 bases; bases with no gene match: 9. CDR3 bases: TGTGCCAGCAGTTTGGGCGGGAGCGGGTACGAGCAGTACTTC. Translated, it gives CASSLGGSGYEQYF.

This clonotype has only a few counts. The CDR3 DNA sequence: TGCAGTGCTAGCCGGGCAGGCCAGCCCCAGCATTTT. Its translation is CSASRAGQPQHF. This sequence joins TRBV20-1 and TRBJ1-5; D unclear. The ends were cut back, 3 bases at V and 7 bases at J, with 10 bases in the middle. Germline V gene lookup returns CDR1 DFQATT and CDR2 SNEGSKA (reference sequence). This CDR3 contains 12 residues.

This clonotype was counted only a few times. This sequence joins TRBV12-3 or TRBV12-4 and TRBJ2-1; 9 bases align to TRBD2. V was pared by 6 bases and J by 7 bases, with 16 bases of the junction left unmatched. The CDR3 is 17 residues long. CDR3 DNA sequence: TGTGCCAGCAGGCCCCCCCCCGCGGGAGGGCCGTTGAATGAGCAGTTCTTC. Protein sequence: CASRPPPAGGPLNEQFF.

With regard to this clonotype: At one boundary the junction diverges from the germline segment, which might be a read error. This sequence joins TRBV7-9 and TRBJ2-5; a weak D match, TRBD2 (5 bases). The CDR3 spans 14 residues. CDR1 and CDR2 from the germline V gene are SEHNR and FQNEAQ (reference sequence). CDR3 nucleotides: TGTGTCAGCAGCTCTCCGGGGAGTCCAGGAGAGCAGTACTTC. It encodes CVSSSPGSPGEQYF.

This chain connects TRBV5-4 to TRBJ2-7, with D hard to call. The CDR3 contains 18 residues. The germline gives CDR1 SGHNT, CDR2 YYREEE (reference sequence). The V end was cut by 1 base, the J end by 2 bases, with 22 bases between. The CDR3 loop reads CASSLIFEAVPGAYEQYF. In DNA, the CDR3 is TGTGCCAGCAGCTTGATCTTTGAAGCAGTCCCCGGTGCCTACGAGCAGTACTTC.